What follows are 10 T cell receptor beta chains derived from one specimen sequenced in a study of blood T cell repertoires in COVID-19 (dated by TCRdb to 2019 to 2021). Library construction relied on the immunoSEQ multiplex PCR assay. In its TCRdb copy, this immuneACCESS table keeps in-frame sequences only and misses some clones. Where compared with another copy, unresolved V genes explain less than half of these, and the others have no known cause. The sample table lists fewer than 90,000 clones, more than 65% of them with a count of one. The leading ten clones occupy 6.3% of the sample. Sequencing input: peripheral blood. Receptor source: a man in his 70s with COVID-19, enrolled during active disease.

The chain combines TRBV3-1 (or the pseudogene TRBV3-2) with TRBJ2-5, with TRBD2 as a possible D gene (6 bases). Germline V lookup: CDR1 LGHDT, CDR2 YNNKEL (reference sequence). The CDR3 has 15 residues. V shed 1 base and J shed 6 bases, with 15 bases lying between them. The CDR3 region is CASSQVWDWKKTQYF. The CDR3 DNA is TGTGCCAGCAGCCAAGTATGGGACTGGAAGAAGACCCAGTACTTC.

The rearrangement joins TRBV19 to TRBJ1-1; D is ambiguous. CDR1 and CDR2 (germline): LNHDA, SQIVND (reference sequence). V gave up 6 bases and J gave up 0 bases, with 8 bases separating them. The CDR3 loop spans 13 amino acids. CDR3 DNA: TGTGCCAGTAGGGCACAAATGAACACTGAAGCTTTCTTT. Translating it yields CASRAQMNTEAFF.

This clone turned up a few times. V usage is TRBV28 and J usage is TRBJ2-7; 7 nucleotides agree with TRBD1. The length of the CDR3 is 13 residues. After removal of 6 bases from V and 2 bases from J, the junction contained 4 bases not matched to a gene. Germline V gene sequence: CDR1 MDHEN, CDR2 SYDVKM. The CDR3 DNA reads TGTGCCAGCAGGCCCGGGACAGCCTACGAGCAGTACTTC. Translation: CASRPGTAYEQYF.

This clone has just one count. The chain employs TRBV19 and TRBJ1-2; D may be TRBD1 (5 bases). The CDR3 is 15 amino acids. V was pared by 7 bases and J by 1 base, with 16 bases between. Germline V gene lookup returns CDR1 LNHDA and CDR2 SQIVND (reference sequence). This CDR3 is CASNVGGLNNYGYTF. CDR3 in DNA: TGTGCCAGTAATGTGGGGGGACTGAATAACTATGGCTACACCTTC. Filled out from reference TRBV19 and TRBJ1-2, the complete variable domain reads DGGITQSPKYLFRKEGQNVTLSCEQNLNHDAMYWYRQDPGQGLRLIYYSQIVNDFQKGDIAEGYSVSREKKESFPLTVTSAQKNPTAFYLCASNVGGLNNYGYTFGSGTRLTVV.

The CDR3, as DNA: TGTGCAAGTCGCTCGTTCCAACAGGGGGCTCGCGGAAACACCATATATTTT. Its protein is CASRSFQQGARGNTIYF. This chain uses TRBV12-2 with TRBJ1-3; the table's D call, TRBD1, was not checked against the DNA. TRBV12-2 is classified as a pseudogene. This CDR3 spans 17 amino acids.

The genes are TRBV7-2 and TRBJ2-3; perhaps TRBD2 as D (6 bases). The CDR3 sequence is 15 residues long. The V gene's germline CDR1 is SGHTA and CDR2 FQGNSA. The V and J ends lost 3 bases and 6 bases respectively, with 16 bases between them. The DNA of the CDR3 is TGTGCCAGCAGCTTGACGGCGCGGGGATGGGATACGCAGTATTTT. Protein product: CASSLTARGWDTQYF.

The rearrangement links TRBV4-3 to TRBJ1-5, with D hard to call. The germline V gene has CDR1 LGHNA and CDR2 YSLEER. This CDR3 has 14 residues. Trimming removed 1 base at V and 3 bases at J, with 7 bases between. CDR3 residues: CASSQARYNQPQHF. CDR3 nucleotides: TGCGCCAGCAGCCAAGCCAGATACAATCAGCCCCAGCATTTT.

This chain connects TRBV9 to TRBJ2-2; 7 positions agree with TRBD2. The CDR3 spans 14 residues. CDR1 is SGDLS and CDR2 is YYNGEE in the germline V gene. The trim removed 6 bases at V and 0 bases at J, leaving 2 bases unmatched. CDR3 nucleotides: TGTGCCAGCACGCGGGAGTCGAACACCGGGGAGCTGTTTTTT. Its protein is CASTRESNTGELFF.

CDR3 loop: CASSPAGTGAYEQYF. CDR3 bases: TGTGCCAGCAGTCCGGCCGGGACAGGGGCCTACGAGCAGTACTTC. The chain joins TRBV27 to TRBJ2-7; TRBD1 matches at 10 bases. J gave up 2 bases and V 5 bases, and 6 bases lay outside the gene matches. This CDR3 has 15 residues. Per germline, CDR1 MNHEY and CDR2 SMNVEV (reference sequence).

The rearrangement links TRBV28 to TRBJ2-5; D may be TRBD1 (5 bases). Trimming stripped 2 bases from V and 3 bases from J, with 7 bases between. Germline CDR1 MDHEN, CDR2 SYDVKM. The CDR3 totals 13 residues. The DNA for the CDR3 is TGTGCCAGCAGTTTAGGGGCAGAAGAGACCCAGTACTTC. This gives the protein CASSLGAEETQYF.